Given below is one T cell receptor beta chain in context. The antigen is undetermined. CDR3 size: 15 residues. The V gene end was trimmed by 3 bases and the J gene end by 3 bases; junction bases not matched to a gene: 2. Germline CDR1 reads SGDLS; CDR2 reads YYNGEE. The data originate from a study of beta chain features in type 1 diabetes. Study findings and constraints: Type 1 diabetes patients had moderately but significantly shorter TCRB CDR3s in all four CD4+ subsets. At VDJ recombination sites, type 1 diabetes patients had fewer insertions and more deleted nucleotides.

The entirety of the isolated RNA underwent reverse transcription, so expressed TCRB transcripts were sequenced. TCRdb's table, derived via immunoSEQ multiplex PCR, lists solely in-frame clones and lacks some. The repertoire holds roughly 220,000 clones, with more than 15% as singletons. The chain couples TRBV9 to TRBJ2-1, with 11 bases aligning to TRBD2. Sequencing used naive CD4+ T cells from blood. This TCR came from a man aged 25-40 years with type 1 diabetes. The CDR3 loop reads CASSETSGIYNEQFF. The CDR3 nucleotides read TGTGCCAGCAGCGAGACTAGCGGGATCTACAATGAGCAGTTCTTC.